Detailed here is one T cell receptor (beta chain). Original methodology: Scientists estimated how many nucleated cells there were by amplifying reference gene primers. TCRdb's table, derived via immunoSEQ multiplex PCR, lists solely in-frame clones and lacks some. That table gives V, J and clone size, and the DNA gave D and trimming. The data contain 130,000 to 150,000 clones, approximately 87% of them singletons. This entry is derived from a study of blood T cell repertoires in COVID-19. Study in general: From the United States, Italy and Spain came samples of acute and convalescent COVID-19. Sources were T cells, B-cell-depleted T cells, or PBMCs; the material itself was cDNA or gDNA.

Trimming pared 3 bases from V and 8 bases from J, leaving 13 bases between. The CDR3 consists of 13 residues. From germline, CDR1 is KGHSH and CDR2 LQKENI. This sequence joins TRBV18 and TRBJ1-1; maybe TRBD1 (6 bases). Material: peripheral blood. The receptor was derived from a woman aged 50 to 65 with active or convalescent COVID-19. CDR3: CASSPGITGEAFF. CDR3 DNA sequence: TGTGCCAGCTCACCGGGGATAACAGGGGAAGCTTTCTTT.